This TCR beta chain was retrieved from a study of cytomegalovirus exposure and HLA in healthy donors (dated by TCRdb to about 2017). Regarding the research as a whole: An earlier analysis of some 500 of the donors reported approximately 270 Gb of sequence data and around 110 million unique TCR beta sequences from roughly 200 million T cells. An early release covering about 600 HLA-typed donors comprised approximately 300 gigabases of sequencing data and around 85 million unique TCR sequences. Among the roughly 400 genotyped donors, around 79% belonged to the genetic ancestry cluster associated with self-reported Caucasian donors. The study was designed to test whether signatures of past pathogen exposure could be identified by cataloging public T cell receptors. The study used immunosequencing to profile the T cell repertoires of approximately 630 subjects and linked those repertoires to cytomegalovirus serostatus. In addition to the first cohort of around 670 subjects, a separate validation cohort of 130 or so different subjects was used. To predict cytomegalovirus infection status, the study combined high-throughput TCR immunosequencing, statistical association of individual TCRs with disease status, and machine learning. A later analysis re-examined previously published TCR beta repertoires from about 670 donors and added high-resolution HLA genotyping to investigate patterns of TCR occurrence. Rather than drawing on any new phenotypic data, the later analysis identified candidate immune exposures from TCR beta sequences and the way those sequences occurred across donors. To decide whether each TCR beta V gene segment behaved as functional or pseudogenic, an earlier analysis of some 570 of the donors relied on high-throughput TCR beta sequencing. Donor age, sex, ethnicity and CMV serostatus were compiled together with the repertoire data. A later genetic analysis took genome-wide SNP genotypes for about 65% of the roughly 670 donors and used that subset as a discovery cohort. Every repertoire in the discovery cohort had been generated on one and the same sequencing platform. Both class I and class II loci were covered by HLA typing, at four-digit resolution. Typing coverage varied by locus: roughly 629-640 donors for A, B, C, DRB1 and DQB1; approximately 520 for DQA1; about 590 for DPA1; roughly 470 for DPB1. Because of strong linkage in the cohort, a few DR-DQ haplotypes were treated as single units for association and clustering. Among about 410 genotyped donors of the cohort, an average of roughly 230,000 unique TCR beta nucleotide sequences was sequenced per donor, of which roughly 17% were non-productive. Paper-wide results and their limitations: In a later analysis, HLA-associated TCR beta chains were found to be more clonally expanded and to have lower generation probabilities than equally common non-associated chains. In this cohort, only TCR beta chains were sequenced, and detectable features were limited by the absence of alpha or paired-chain data. The authors suggested that the approach could potentially be extended to other disease states and immunological phenotypes. Strong co-occurrence of HLA alleles, especially DR and DQ, made assigning TCR associations to individual alleles difficult. Across donors, most TCR sequences were observed very rarely, whereas some public TCRs were present in many individuals. Because the 87-base-pair reads could not distinguish some IMGT-functional V segments, including TRBV6-2 and TRBV6-3, those segments were excluded. A few of the identified cytomegalovirus-associated TCR beta chains were confirmed in vitro to be specific for cytomegalovirus antigens. Because counts were too low, roughly 18 rarely observed V segments, including chromosome 9 orphons, were left out of the earlier analysis of a few hundred of the donors. A cluster of highly shared sequence variants was judged likely to represent a technical artifact of the sequencing pipeline. Because HLA typing was unavailable for some donors at each locus, only the typed subset was used in association tests. At a false discovery rate of 0.05, a later analysis linked under 20,000 TCR beta sequences to specific HLA alleles. Compared with the roughly 720-donor mean, donors in an Asian-associated ancestry cluster had fewer N-insertions in productive TCRs, according to a later genetic analysis. The only immune exposure information available for the cohort was CMV serostatus. The study gave a list of under 200 TCR beta chains associated with cytomegalovirus. V-gene and J-gene trimming of TCR beta chains was associated with a missense DCLRE1C variant in a later genetic analysis, and the association was replicated in an independent cohort. Linkage disequilibrium might explain the correlated functional status among segregating V segments, but an unknown experimental factor could not be ruled out. A later analysis reported that several top co-occurrence clusters appeared linked to parvovirus B19, influenza, CMV and Epstein-Barr virus. A further reported finding was that TCR beta sequences accurately predicted the HLA-A and HLA-B alleles for most subjects in the first cohort. The classifier was reported to diagnose cytomegalovirus status with high specificity and sensitivity in both the original and validation cohorts. The presence/absence analyses assumed that sequencing depth was roughly uniform across donors, and that assumption may not be true. A later analysis found that most CMV-associated TCR beta chains appeared HLA-restricted, with HLA associations seemingly driven largely by CMV exposure. An earlier analysis of approximately 500 of the donors showed that most TCR beta V segments appeared in productive rearrangements either about 87% or about 30% of the time, which broadly matched IMGT annotations. A later analysis found that TCR association rates varied across HLA loci, with DRB1 alleles showing the most associated TCRs and HLA-C alleles the fewest.

Libraries were constructed by the immunoSEQ multiplex PCR assay. The multiplex PCR relied on a mix of 60 forward primers for TCR Vbeta segments and 13 reverse primers for TCR Jbeta segments. A multiplex PCR assay on genomic DNA amplified the CDR3 region of rearranged TCR beta genes. Amplified TCR beta libraries were sequenced as 87-base-pair reads on the Illumina HiSeq System. For the original study's pipeline: In a later analysis, tens of millions of unique TCR beta chains were counted across the 500 to 850 repertoires, and roughly 11 million of these chains were shared by at least two donors. A nearest-neighbor algorithm error-corrected the raw reads and collapsed the reads into unique sequences, merging closely related sequences to remove PCR and sequencing errors. To assign V, D and J gene segments, CDR3 sequences were aligned to IMGT reference sequences. Each retained sequence needed at least a six-nucleotide match to both a V gene segment and a J gene segment. Rearrangements were called productive when the CDR3 lacked stop codons and stayed in frame with V and J; all others were non-productive. CDR3 was defined by IMGT convention, running from the second conserved V-encoded cysteine to the conserved J-encoded phenylalanine. Sequences without an unambiguous match to a single V gene segment were excluded from the earlier analysis of about 630 of the donors. In an earlier analysis of roughly 600 of the donors, a V segment was called functional when productive rearrangements were above 56.7%, and segregating when the standard deviation between donors exceeded 5%. To diagnose cytomegalovirus status from the catalog of TCR beta chain sequences, a statistical classification framework was built. A later analysis assigned V and J genes by comparing TCR nucleotide sequences with IMGT/GENE-DB human TR gene sequences. Using the TCRdist pipeline, a later analysis assigned CDR3 sequences along with most-parsimonious VDJ recombination scenarios. A later analysis defined each TCR beta chain by its CDR3 amino acid sequence plus V-gene family, and excluded reads lacking a unique V-gene family. To address suspected cross-contamination and a sequencing artifact, a later analysis removed roughly 640 highly shared, low-generation-probability nucleotide sequences. For each public chain, a later analysis derived a clonal expansion index from normalized ranks of inferred template counts within each repertoire. A later analysis computed generation probabilities with a VDJ recombination model fitted to out-of-frame rearrangements, and checked the results against IGoR. In a later analysis, hypergeometric tests were used to score TCR-TCR, TCR-HLA and TCR-CMV co-occurrence, with a repertoire-size bias correction applied to TCR pairs. A later analysis estimated false discovery rates by permuting HLA or CMV assignments 20 times. A later analysis grouped co-occurring TCRs with DBSCAN, adding TCRdist sequence similarity when clustering within HLA-allele-positive subsets. Co-occurrence clustering excluded repertoires with fewer than 30,000 or more than 120,000 public chains, plus five with anomalous nucleotide sharing. TCRdb re-hosts the immuneACCESS table, in-frame sequences only. Its copies lack some clones; in the studies checked, an unresolved V gene accounts for under half of them, and the cause for the rest is not known. V and J calls and clone size are as listed in that table; D and trimming were resolved from the DNA. The sample table holds 90,000 or so clones, of which over 55% were seen once. Of the sample, roughly 15% falls within the top ten clones.

The cohort was made up of 650 to 700 healthy bone marrow donors. At the time of sampling, every cohort member was nominally healthy, though immune exposures that went unrecorded were likely present. The donor was CMV seropositive and was included in the group of 300 or so seropositive cohort members. Each donor provided a peripheral blood sample, and peripheral blood mononuclear cells were used for TCR beta sequencing. The Qiagen DNeasy Blood Extraction Kit was used to extract genomic DNA from the blood cell samples. This clone was recorded a few times. Its antigen is still unknown. No base qualities exist here, and no much larger clone lies one base off it. Sequences MDHEN (CDR1) and SYDVKM (CDR2) are obtained from the germline V gene. The CDR3 runs 17 residues from the cysteine to the phenylalanine. The CDR3 DNA has 51 bases and is translated from base 1. At the junction V is shortened by 5 bases and J by 4 bases; bases outside the gene matches: 13.

The chain was built from TRBV28 and TRBJ2-1, and TRBD1 aligns with 8 junction nucleotides. Material: PBMCs. This TCR was recovered from a woman younger than 35 in good health and CMV-seropositive. The nucleotides read TGTGCCAGCAGTCCCATTTCCCAGGGGGCTAGATACAATGAGCAGTTCTTC. Protein translation: CASSPISQGARYNEQFF.